This T cell receptor (beta chain) derives from a study of shared clonotypes between healthy human individuals (dated by TCRdb to 2018 to 2021). In the study overall: The cohort included three men and two women between 18 and 49 years of age. For each donor, three plates each were used for CD4 naive and CD4 memory, two plates were used for CD8 naive, and one plate was used for CD8 memory. To estimate repertoire size and how much clonotypes are shared between individuals, the study performed deep sequencing of blood TCR repertoires from a handful of healthy adults. Libraries were prepared and TCR repertoires were sequenced by different laboratories using diverse techniques, in order to increase sequencing depth and limit assay-specific biases. Per donor, leukapheresis produced somewhere between about 0.94 and 9.5 billion PBMCs. Study-level results and caveats: Across a handful of donors, around 5% of naive CD4, 3% to 3.5% of naive CD8, 2% to 2.5% of memory CD4, and 0.4% to 0.45% of memory CD8 clonotypes were shared. Compared with non-shared clonotypes, the clonotypes found in all four sorted-subset donors had higher generation probabilities. Only blood was sampled, and tissue TCR repertoires likely differ from those in blood. The genetic and exposure-history diversity represented was limited by the small number of donors. Pairwise subsampling indicated that sequencing depth was expected to affect the degree of clonotype sharing among donors. Even with the large sequencing depth, rarefaction of the sorted-subset datasets indicated that sequencing was incomplete. Naive subsets generally had larger estimated clonotype richness than memory subsets.

Using the deep immunoSEQ assay, TCR CDR3 regions were amplified from genomic DNA by multiplex PCR. Genomic DNA extracted from each cell subset was distributed evenly over all wells of several immunoSEQ 96-well plates, and each plate served as one replicate. For sorted subsets, each replicate PCR was loaded with 200 ng genomic DNA, equivalent to about 30,000 T cell genomes. Purified libraries were quantified with a Qubit 3.0 fluorometer, sized on a Bioanalyzer 2100, and re-quantified with the KAPA Library Quantification kit. Every immunoSEQ 96-well plate was sequenced on a separate single-read 150-cycle Illumina NextSeq 550 flow cell. The source study handled its data this way. Because the immunoSEQ output held only junctional sequences and lacked quality scores, the filtering could not match the filtering applied to full-length reads. Sequences were annotated with PyIR, a Python wrapper for IgBLAST v1.9, and V/J genes and CDR3 were assigned using IMGT germline references. Reads were filtered out if the reads had weak V/J assignments (E-value above 1e-6), no CDR3, stop codons, out-of-frame junctions, or ambiguous translated residues. A V3J clonotype was defined by an identical inferred V gene, J gene, and CDR3 amino acid sequence. Percentage overlap between repertoires was calculated by dividing the number of shared unique clonotypes by the size of the smaller repertoire. RTK rarefaction, the Chao1 estimator, and Recon v2.1 estimates of unobserved clonotypes were used to assess repertoire richness. OLGA was used to compute generation probabilities for all TCRbeta clonotypes that the gDNA method yielded from a few donors. As stored in TCRdb, this immuneACCESS dataset retains in-frame rearrangements with V and J assigned. A fraction of the clones does not appear; measured against another copy, unresolved V genes explain less than half of the discrepancy, and the remainder lacks a known reason. V and J calls and clone size are those listed in that table; D and trimming were worked out from the DNA. This sample lists some 1,400,000 clones; about 96% were detected once. The ten largest clones take up roughly 1.2% of the sample.

The germline V gene yields SGHTA for CDR1 and FQGNSA for CDR2. Trimming removed 4 bases from V and 2 bases from J; the gene matches leave 5 bases unexplained. Its CDR3 holds 15 amino acids, cysteine through phenylalanine. The DNA shown is the 45-base CDR3, in frame from base 1. Remarks on this clone: Which antigen it targets is not known. It has no much larger one-base neighbor in the sample; base qualities were not kept.

The donors were healthy, HIV-negative adults who had no recently reported acute infections or vaccinations. Every donor was a Caucasian adult living in Nashville, Tennessee, USA. Magnetic negative selection was used to enrich CD4+ T cells, after which naive cells were positively selected on CD45RA and the negative fraction became the memory subset. After blood collection by leukapheresis, PBMCs were isolated using Ficoll-Histopaque density gradient centrifugation and then cryopreserved in the vapor phase of liquid nitrogen. Analytical flow cytometry was used to check the purity and quantity of every magnetically sorted T cell population. Each sorted fraction had its genomic DNA isolated and then quantified by UV absorbance on a Nanodrop 2000c.

The chain employs TRBV7-2 and TRBJ2-3; TRBD1 lines up with 8 middle nucleotides. Sequencing used naive CD4+ T cells sorted from blood. The intended sense of this specimen's cell subset or site label: CD45RA+ positively selected. This clonotype was obtained from a man between 25 and 39 years old in good health. The DNA reads TGTGCCAGCAGCTGGACAGGGAAGCACACAGATACGCAGTATTTT. It codes for CASSWTGKHTDTQYF.